This T cell receptor (beta chain) was identified during a study of response to subunit inactivated influenza vaccine. Notes on the study in general: Every seasonal influenza vaccination brings in few new T cells, the authors suggested.

Concerning this clonotype: No antigen is known for it.

V was pared by 3 bases and J by 3 bases, with 6 bases of the junction left unmatched. Germline loops: CDR1 LNHNV, CDR2 YYDKDF (reference sequence). This CDR3 spans 15 amino acids. TCRdb re-derived calls from the RT-PCR reads in MiXCR, one entry per CDR3 protein. The top ten clones hold around 6.5% of a sample with hundreds of thousands of distinct CDR3 sequences, approximately 15% of them seen once. This clonotype was sampled from a man in his forties or fifties who received an inactivated influenza vaccine. The input for sequencing was PBMCs from blood, taken 14 to 15 days before vaccination. The chain employs TRBV15 and TRBJ2-7, with 9 bases lining up with TRBD2. CDR3 nucleotides: TGTGCCACCAGCAGCGGGACTAGCAGTTTCTACGAGCAGTACTTC. This sequence encodes CATSSGTSSFYEQYF.